One sample yielded the 9 T cell receptor beta chains listed below, sequenced in a study of blood T cell repertoires in COVID-19. The table came from immunoSEQ multiplex PCR; TCRdb's copy has only in-frame clones and leaves some out. The sample has over 85,000 clones; around 85% are singletons. Sample: peripheral blood. All receptors derive from a human donor in a cohort sampled during active COVID-19.

This clone has a single count. Here the CDR3 reads CASSSWTGINSPLHF. In DNA, the CDR3 is TGCGCCAGCAGCTCCTGGACAGGGATAAATTCACCCCTCCACTTT. The chain combines TRBV5-1 with TRBJ1-6, with 8 bases lining up with TRBD1. With 3 bases clipped from V and 7 bases from J, the junction kept 6 bases outside the gene matches. The CDR3 consists of 15 residues. In germline, CDR1 is SGHRS, CDR2 YFSETQ.

The chain recombines TRBV18 with TRBJ1-5; TRBD1 aligns across 10 bases. Trimming took 3 bases from V and 5 from J; bases not matched to a gene: 1. The CDR3 length is 14 residues. The germline CDR1 and CDR2 sequences are KGHSH and LQKENI. The CDR3 sequence: CASSPGTGDQPQHF. CDR3 in DNA: TGTGCCAGCTCACCTGGGACAGGGGATCAGCCCCAGCATTTT.

J is TRBJ2-1 and V is TRBV9, with TRBD2 identical over 7 bases. This CDR3 comprises 16 residues. The V gene end was trimmed by 0 bases and the J gene end by 7 bases; junction bases not matched to a gene: 10. CDR1 is SGDLS, CDR2 YYNGEE, per germline. The CDR3 sequence: CASSVGGAGKTNEQFF. The CDR3 region has the DNA TGTGCCAGCAGCGTAGGTGGAGCGGGGAAGACGAATGAGCAGTTCTTC.

The chain uses TRBV5-1 and TRBJ1-5; D is perhaps TRBD1 (6 bases). V lost 2 bases and J lost 2, with 14 bases in between. The CDR3 runs 16 residues. Germline lookup yields CDR1 SGHRS and CDR2 YFSETQ. Written as DNA, the CDR3 is TGCGCCAGCAGCTTTTTTCGGGGGGCCGGCAATCAGCCCCAGCATTTT. It translates to CASSFFRGAGNQPQHF.

This chain uses TRBV28 with TRBJ2-5; tentative D call: TRBD2 (5 bases). Trimming took 5 bases from V and 4 from J, leaving 17 bases between them. The germline V gene has CDR1 MDHEN and CDR2 SYDVKM. The CDR3 runs 15 residues. This CDR3 is CASSPLLGRGETQYF. As DNA, the CDR3 is TGTGCCAGCAGTCCCCTATTAGGGAGAGGAGAGACCCAGTACTTC.

The chain is built from TRBV30 and TRBJ1-6; D possibly corresponds to TRBD1 (6 bases). CDR1 is GTSNPN, CDR2 SVGIG, per germline (reference sequence). V was shortened by 3 bases and J by 6 bases, with 12 bases between the two germline ends. This CDR3 is 14 amino acids long. CDR3 amino acids: CAWRSGQPNSPLHF. The CDR3 nucleotides are TGTGCCTGGAGAAGCGGACAGCCTAATTCACCCCTCCACTTT.

The chain is built from TRBV11-2 and TRBJ2-1, with D possibly being TRBD2 (6 bases). This CDR3 contains 16 residues. Germline V gene data show CDR1 as SGHAT and CDR2 as FQNNGV. V lost 3 bases to trimming and J lost 7 bases, with 19 bases between them. This CDR3 is CASSFSQGPGENEQFF. The CDR3 nucleotides read TGTGCCAGCAGCTTTAGCCAGGGACCGGGGGAGAATGAGCAGTTCTTC. Using reference TRBV11-2 and TRBJ2-1 for the parts outside the CDR3, the full variable domain is EAGVAQSPRYKIIEKRQSVAFWCNPISGHATLYWYQQILGQGPKLLIQFQNNGVVDDSQLPKDRFSAERLKGVDSTLKIQPAKLEDSAVYLCASSFSQGPGENEQFFGPGTRLTVL.

Here the CDR3 reads CASSARVMNTEAFF. The CDR3 DNA follows: TGTGCCAGCTCAGCCAGGGTCATGAACACTGAAGCTTTCTTT. The chain combines TRBV18 with TRBJ1-1; D is possibly TRBD1 (5 bases). This CDR3 region has 14 residues. V lost 5 bases and J lost 0, with 10 bases in between. Germline lookup yields CDR1 KGHSH and CDR2 LQKENI.

The CDR3 DNA reads as TGTGCCAGTAGTATTCAGTCGGGAGGGCAATCCGGGGAGCTGTTTTTT. It specifies CASSIQSGGQSGELFF. This chain links TRBV19 with TRBJ2-2; TRBD2 matches at 8 bases. This CDR3 has 16 amino acids. With 3 bases clipped from V and 6 bases from J, the junction kept 9 bases outside the gene matches. The germline gives CDR1 LNHDA, CDR2 SQIVND (reference sequence).